A single sample gave rise to the 30 T cell receptor beta chains below, sequenced in a study of radiotherapy plus CTLA-4 blockade in lung cancer. The data were produced by immunoSEQ multiplex PCR, yet TCRdb's version contains in-frame clones alone and is incomplete. The data contain some 73,000 clones, under 75% of them singletons. Here the sequenced sample was peripheral blood, taken from a patient treated with radiotherapy plus ipilimumab. The receptors come from a human donor with non-small cell lung cancer whose response to radiotherapy plus ipilimumab could not be evaluated.

This CDR3 reads CAWDRLPMNTEAFF. CDR3 DNA: TGTGCCTGGGACAGGTTACCCATGAACACTGAAGCTTTCTTT. This chain uses TRBV30 with TRBJ1-1; D is possibly TRBD1 (6 bases). Germline CDR1 is GTSNPN and CDR2 is SVGIG (reference sequence). CDR3 length: 14 amino acids. V was trimmed by 5 bases and J by 0 bases, leaving 13 bases between them.

The gene calls are TRBV5-1 and TRBJ1-4, with D perhaps matching TRBD1 (6 bases). V shed 0 bases and J shed 4 bases, with 19 bases lying between them. Per the germline V gene, CDR1 is SGHRS and CDR2 is YFSETQ. This CDR3 is 18 amino acids long. CDR3 DNA: TGCGCCAGCAGCTTGGAGGGGCTTACAGGGTTCAATAATGAAAAACTGTTTTTT. This translates into CASSLEGLTGFNNEKLFF. Full variable domain (remainder filled in from reference TRBV5-1 and TRBJ1-4): KAGVTQTPRYLIKTRGQQVTLSCSPISGHRSVSWYQQTPGQGLQFLFEYFSETQRNKGNFPGRFSGRQFSNSRSEMNVSTLELGDSALYLCASSLEGLTGFNNEKLFFGSGTQLSVL.

V and J are TRBV5-4 and TRBJ2-7; 7 bases match TRBD1. Germline trimming cut 5 bases from V and 3 bases from J; bases unmatched to any gene: 8. CDR1 and CDR2 from the germline V gene are SGHNT and YYREEE (reference sequence). This CDR3 region has 14 residues. DNA for the CDR3: TGTGCCAGCAGTTATGCGACAGGGTACTACGAGCAGTACTTC. Its translation is CASSYATGYYEQYF.

The table lists this clone with a few counts. CDR3 amino acids: CASSFGGSTDTQYF. CDR3 bases: TGTGCCAGCAGCTTCGGCGGCAGCACAGATACGCAGTATTTT. The chain has TRBV7-6 and TRBJ2-3; D call uncertain. Germline-derived CDR1 and CDR2 are SGHVS and FNYEAQ. Trimming stripped 3 bases from V and 0 bases from J, with 7 bases between. The CDR3 is made up of 14 amino acids.

This clone was recorded once. The chain has TRBV18 and TRBJ1-5; 12 nucleotides line up with TRBD1. Looked up from germline, CDR1 is KGHSH and CDR2 is LQKENI. CDR3 length: 18 residues. Losses at the gene ends were 3 bases for V and 6 bases for J; bases not matched to a gene: 12. Here the CDR3 reads CASSPVPGQGAAGQPQHF. The CDR3, as DNA: TGTGCCAGCTCACCCGTCCCGGGACAGGGGGCCGCGGGTCAGCCCCAGCATTTT. The variable domain in full, with the rest retrieved from reference TRBV18 and TRBJ1-5, is NAGVMQNPRHLVRRRGQEARLRCSPMKGHSHVYWYRQLPEEGLKFMVYLQKENIIDESGMPKERFSAEFPKEGPSILRIQQVVRGDSAAYFCASSPVPGQGAAGQPQHFGDGTRLSIL.

The chain recombines TRBV7-2 with TRBJ1-2; D is unresolved. V lost 1 base to trimming and J lost 4 bases, with 7 bases between them. Germline V gene lookup returns CDR1 SGHTA and CDR2 FQGNSA. CDR3 length: 13 residues. The CDR3 reads CASSLDWSYGYTF. The CDR3 bases are TGTGCCAGCAGCTTAGACTGGAGCTATGGCTACACCTTC.

V is TRBV21-1 and J is TRBJ2-4; the DNA was not used to check the table's D call, TRBD2. TRBV21-1 is described as a pseudogene. This CDR3 spans 17 amino acids. The CDR3: CASKAPGTREAKNIQYF. In nucleotides, the CDR3 is TGTGCCAGCAAGGCTCCCGGGACTAGAGAAGCCAAAAACATTCAGTACTTC.

This chain links TRBV5-5 with TRBJ2-1; 11 nucleotides match TRBD2. V lost 0 bases to trimming and J lost 7 bases; unmatched junction nucleotides: 3. The CDR3 sequence is 15 residues long. Germline V gene lookup returns CDR1 SGHKS and CDR2 YYEKEE (reference sequence). The DNA for the CDR3 is TGTGCCAGCAGCTTGGGGGGACTAGCGGTAAATGAGCAGTTCTTC. Translated, it gives CASSLGGLAVNEQFF.

The rearrangement links TRBV13 to TRBJ2-5; possible D gene TRBD1, 6 bases. The DNA end lines up better with TRBJ2-7; the J call may be wrong. Per germline, CDR1 PRHDT and CDR2 FYEKMQ (reference sequence). The CDR3 consists of 14 residues. CDR3 region: CASSLAGASYEQYF. CDR3 DNA sequence: TGTGCCAGCAGCTTAGCAGGGGCGAGCTACGAGCAGTACTTC.

The chain links TRBV28 to TRBJ2-3, with D possibly being TRBD2 (5 bases). CDR3 length equals 14 residues. Trimming removed 3 bases at V and 11 bases at J, with 18 bases between. Per the germline V gene, CDR1 is MDHEN and CDR2 is SYDVKM. As DNA, the CDR3 is TGTGCCAGCAGTTTCTCCACGAGCCGTGAGGGGCAGTATTTT. Its protein is CASSFSTSREGQYF.

The gene calls are TRBV27 and TRBJ1-2; 8 bases line up with TRBD1. This CDR3 contains 14 residues. Germline V CDR1 and CDR2: MNHEY, SMNVEV (reference sequence). After removal of 6 bases from V and 2 bases from J, the junction contained 5 bases not matched to a gene. The CDR3 spells CASRATGGNYGYTF. The CDR3 DNA is TGTGCCAGCAGGGCTACAGGGGGGAACTATGGCTACACCTTC.

The chain carries TRBV28 and TRBJ1-2; D not certain. CDR3 length: 13 residues. V lost 6 bases to trimming and J lost 0 bases, with 8 bases between them. The germline V gene encodes CDR1 MDHEN and CDR2 SYDVKM. The CDR3, as DNA: TGTGCCAGCAGACAGAGAGCTAACTATGGCTACACCTTC. Translation gives CASRQRANYGYTF.

This rearrangement joins TRBV7-8 to TRBJ1-1; 9 bases line up with TRBD1. V was pared by 5 bases and J by 4 bases, with 8 bases of the junction left unmatched. CDR3 size: 15 residues. The germline V gene has CDR1 SGHVS and CDR2 FQNEAQ. CDR3 sequence (DNA): TGTGCCAGCAGCGGGGGGACAGGGCATGGCACTGAAGCTTTCTTT. Amino acid sequence: CASSGGTGHGTEAFF.

With respect to this clone: The CDR3 carries no conserved terminal phenylalanine or tryptophan, so it likely arises from a read error. This chain connects TRBV28 to TRBJ1-2; possibly TRBD1 for D (5 bases). This CDR3 comprises 12 residues. Trimming shortened V by 0 bases and J by 7 bases, and 6 bases separated the two germline ends. Germline-derived CDR1 and CDR2 are MDHEN and SYDVKM. The CDR3: CASSLWQGGYTL. CDR3 coding DNA: TGTGCCAGCAGTTTATGGCAGGGTGGCTACACCCTC.

Remarks on this clone: One end of the junction is discordant with germline, which a read error may explain. The V and J genes are TRBV9 and TRBJ1-4, with D uncertain. CDR3 length equals 18 residues. Germline V gene lookup returns CDR1 SGDLS and CDR2 YYNGEE. The CDR3 sequence is CASNVVHPGSGCFEKLFF. As DNA, the CDR3 is TGTGCCAGCAACGTAGTCCATCCAGGCAGCGGATGTTTCGAAAAACTGTTTTTT.

The chain's CDR3 is CASSLDGGSNQPQHF. In DNA, the CDR3 is TGCGCCAGCAGCTTGGACGGGGGGAGCAATCAGCCCCAGCATTTT. V and J are TRBV5-1 and TRBJ1-5, with D tentatively TRBD1 (5 bases). CDR3 length: 15 amino acids. Trimming shortened V by 0 bases and J by 1 base, and 8 bases separated the two germline ends. The germline V gene encodes CDR1 SGHRS and CDR2 YFSETQ.

The chain has TRBV10-2 and TRBJ2-1, with TRBD2 matching 7 bases. The CDR3 loop spans 15 amino acids. Germline-derived CDR1 and CDR2 are WSHSY and SAAADI. Losses at the gene ends were 2 bases for V and 5 bases for J; bases not matched to a gene: 6. The CDR3 spells CASSERGSGNNEQFF. The CDR3 nucleotides are TGCGCCAGCAGTGAGCGGGGGAGCGGGAACAATGAGCAGTTCTTC.

The chain employs TRBV7-2 and TRBJ1-5; 9 bases agree with TRBD1. Germline CDR1 and CDR2: SGHTA and FQGNSA. The ends lost 2 bases at V and 4 bases at J; junction bases unmatched: 6. CDR3 length: 16 residues. CDR3 nucleotide sequence: TGTGCCAGCAGCTTAAGGGGGACAGGGATGAATCAGCCCCAGCATTTT. This sequence encodes CASSLRGTGMNQPQHF.

The rearrangement joins TRBV9 to TRBJ1-2, with D perhaps TRBD1 (5 bases). The germline V gene encodes CDR1 SGDLS and CDR2 YYNGEE. The CDR3 consists of 14 residues. Trimming took 4 bases from V and 8 from J, leaving 18 bases between them. The CDR3 DNA reads as TGTGCCAGCAGCCCCGGGGGGGGATTGGGAGGCTACACCTTC. It encodes CASSPGGGLGGYTF.

This chain links TRBV9 with TRBJ2-5; D gene unclear. The better agreement between TRBJ2-7 and the DNA end casts doubt on the J call. The CDR3 is 14 residues long. Germline lookup yields CDR1 SGDLS and CDR2 YYNGEE. The chain's CDR3 is CASSVEATAYEQYF. The CDR3 DNA reads as TGTGCCAGCAGCGTAGAGGCAACAGCCTACGAGCAGTACTTC.

The chain uses TRBV7-6 and TRBJ2-3, with 9 nucleotides matching TRBD2. The CDR3 totals 19 residues. J lost 2 bases, V lost 5 bases, and 17 bases had no gene match. From germline, CDR1 is SGHVS and CDR2 FNYEAQ. The CDR3 loop reads CASSPSAGWRGGPTDTQYF. CDR3 nucleotide sequence: TGTGCCAGCAGCCCGTCGGCAGGCTGGCGGGGGGGCCCCACAGATACGCAGTATTTT.

The chain employs TRBV5-1 and TRBJ2-1; TRBD2 aligns across 7 bases. Germline V gene lookup returns CDR1 SGHRS and CDR2 YFSETQ. The CDR3 consists of 18 residues. Trimming took 1 base from V and 0 from J; bases not matched to a gene: 10. CDR3 residues: CASSLRTGGPSSYNEQFF. DNA for the CDR3: TGCGCCAGCAGCTTGCGGACGGGGGGACCCAGCTCCTACAATGAGCAGTTCTTC.

The chain is built from TRBV4-1 and TRBJ2-7; 8 bases agree with TRBD2. From germline, CDR1 is MGHRA and CDR2 YSYEKL. The CDR3 has 18 amino acids. V shed 6 bases and J 0 bases; nucleotides not matched to a gene: 16. CDR3 coding DNA: TGCGCCAGCAGGGAAAGATCGGGTAGCGGGGTGATCTCCTACGAGCAGTACTTC. Translation gives CASRERSGSGVISYEQYF.

The chain combines TRBV19 with TRBJ2-3; a possible D gene is TRBD2 (6 bases). V lost 3 bases and J lost 0, with 16 bases in between. In germline, CDR1 is LNHDA, CDR2 SQIVND (reference sequence). The CDR3 runs 17 residues. Written as DNA, the CDR3 is TGTGCCAGTAGTATGCCATCAGAGGCGGGAAGCACAGATACGCAGTATTTT. Its protein product is CASSMPSEAGSTDTQYF.

The rearrangement joins TRBV5-6 to TRBJ1-3; D might be TRBD1 (6 bases). Trimming took off 4 bases at V and 0 bases at J, with 17 bases between the two ends. CDR3 length: 17 amino acids. The germline V gene encodes CDR1 SGHDT and CDR2 YYEEEE. CDR3 bases: TGTGCCAGCAGCCCGACCTACAGGGCCCCCTCTGGAAACACCATATATTTT. It specifies CASSPTYRAPSGNTIYF.

The chain couples TRBV6-1 to TRBJ1-4, with D tentatively TRBD1 (6 bases). V was shortened by 4 bases and J by 8 bases, with 11 bases between the two germline ends. Germline CDR1 reads MNHNS; CDR2 reads SASEGT. CDR3 length equals 13 residues. DNA for the CDR3: TGTGCCAGCAGTGCTTCAGGGGCCGAAAAACTGTTTTTT. It translates to CASSASGAEKLFF.

The V gene is TRBV5-6, the J gene TRBJ1-6; TRBD1 might be the D (5 bases). V lost 3 bases and J 5 bases, leaving 15 bases between the germline ends. CDR3 length equals 16 residues. From germline, CDR1 is SGHDT and CDR2 YYEEEE. The CDR3 loop is CASSSLYRLDNSPLHF. The CDR3 DNA reads TGTGCCAGCAGCTCACTTTACAGGCTAGATAATTCACCCCTCCACTTT.

This sequence joins TRBV19 and TRBJ2-3; a weak D match, TRBD2 (6 bases). V lost 4 bases and J lost 3, with 14 bases in between. Germline-derived CDR1 and CDR2 are LNHDA and SQIVND (reference sequence). The CDR3 contains 15 residues. CDR3 nucleotide sequence: TGTGCCAGTAGTACGGAGGGCAGGGAGACAGATACGCAGTATTTT. Protein sequence: CASSTEGRETDTQYF.

The V and J genes are TRBV2 and TRBJ2-1, with 12 nucleotides matching TRBD2. Germline trimming cut 6 bases from V and 14 bases from J; bases unmatched to any gene: 11. There are 14 residues in the CDR3. Germline assignment: CDR1 SNHLY and CDR2 FYNNEI. CDR3 in amino acids: CASSDSGLAGLEFF. CDR3 bases: TGTGCCAGCAGCGATTCGGGACTAGCGGGCTTGGAGTTCTTC.

This clone was detected only once. The chain joins TRBV11-2 to TRBJ1-1; TRBD1 might be the D (5 bases). This CDR3 comprises 13 residues. Per germline, CDR1 SGHAT and CDR2 FQNNGV. Deletions cut 5 bases from V and 11 bases from J, with 18 bases between. This CDR3 reads CASSKGWAGQAFF. CDR3 DNA: TGTGCCAGCAGCAAGGGGTGGGCAGGCCAGGCTTTCTTT. The full variable domain, with the rest looked up from reference TRBV11-2 and TRBJ1-1, is EAGVAQSPRYKIIEKRQSVAFWCNPISGHATLYWYQQILGQGPKLLIQFQNNGVVDDSQLPKDRFSAERLKGVDSTLKIQPAKLEDSAVYLCASSKGWAGQAFFGQGTRLTVV.